This is a list of T cell receptor beta chains from one sample in a study of blood T cell repertoires in COVID-19. Clones were read by immunoSEQ multiplex PCR, and TCRdb kept only the in-frame ones, dropping some. The data hold about 400,000 clones, with less than 90% observed a single time. The sample was PBMCs or T cells enriched from blood (not recorded which). The receptors derive from a woman aged 25 to 39 who had recovered from COVID-19. Each CDR3 is given with its conserved first and last residue. Clone size appears in some rows only: once, few, many, or a class for an expanded clone.

NA,TRBV27,CASSLSGGGGEKLFF
NA,TRBV11-3,CASSSGGLAYNEQFF
NA,TRBV19,CASSDSGKTEAFF
NA,TRBV27,CASRETGGSNYGYTF
few,TRBV5-1,CASSFYGRPGNEQFF
NA,TRBV5-6,CASSPVPLVGGNEQFF
NA,TRBV5-4,CASSLASGGAYNEQFF
NA,TRBV19,CASSIDPTGTSTNYGYTF
NA,TRBV11-2,CASSPRDRVPEQYF
few,TRBV28,CASSPPGQGTYEQYF
NA,TRBV7-9,CASSPRDYPYNEQFF
NA,TRBV7-9,CASSLGGTGTYGYTF
NA,TRBV11-2,CASSREGGTGELFF
once,TRBV27,CASMGRGNQPQHF
NA,TRBV27,CASSLHYRGNTEAFF
NA,TRBV15,CATSRRTGHQPQHF
once,TRBV2,CASSKVGDKYNSPLHF
NA,TRBV9,CASSVVGRGSSMRYTF
NA,TRBV9,CASSQGGWEADTQYF
NA,TRBV23-1,CASSLRHFVEQYF
NA,TRBV19,CASSSTRKSNTGELFF
NA,TRBV27,CASQSGKGRYYEQYF
NA,TRBV4-1,CASSQDDREYEQYF
NA,TRBV14,CASSQGRNEQFF
NA,TRBV6-4,CASSVVAGAGTDTQYF
NA,TRBV6-5,CASSRLAGAYEQYF
NA,TRBV28,CAAGGADGNQPQHF
once,TRBV12-3/TRBV12-4,CASSLQNTEAFF
NA,TRBV27,CASSSSRLAGQETQYF
NA,TRBV7-9,CASSPPGLDNQPQHF
NA,TRBV12-3/TRBV12-4,CASSSTGHYGYTF
NA,TRBV9,CASSVATRLAHTGELFF
NA,TRBV11-2,CASSQGALAFRSSYEQYF
NA,TRBV27,CASSLAPERGTEAFF
NA,TRBV6-2/TRBV6-3,CASSHRPGGTGELFF
NA,TRBV18,CASSPFGRGDPIYEQYF
NA,TRBV18,CASSPYEGGTDTQYF
NA,TRBV5-1,CASSLDPGTEAFF
NA,TRBV5-5,CASSLDAGVYTEAFF
NA,TRBV4-2,CASSQEQRNYNSPLHF
NA,TRBV20-1,CGGQGEKLFF
NA,TRBV5-5,CASSPISGEQFF